The 30 T cell receptor beta chains presented below share a single source sample, sequenced in a study of blood T cell repertoires in COVID-19. Assay: immunoSEQ multiplex PCR; the TCRdb copy retains only in-frame clones and omits some. The repertoire consists of some 430,000 clones, with around 90% occurring once and the leading ten covering about 0.6%. The sample taken for sequencing was PBMCs or T cells enriched from blood (not recorded which). The receptors come from a man aged 18 to 30 who had recovered from COVID-19.

The V gene is TRBV2, the J gene TRBJ1-5; D is ambiguous. The CDR3 has 14 residues. With 0 bases removed from V and 5 bases from J, the gap between germline ends came to 8 bases. Germline-derived CDR1 and CDR2 are SNHLY and FYNNEI. CDR3 protein: CASSEARPDQPQHF. The CDR3 DNA sequence: TGTGCCAGCAGTGAAGCGCGTCCGGATCAGCCCCAGCATTTT.

This chain connects TRBV28 to TRBJ1-6, with TRBD1 identical over 7 bases. With 5 bases clipped from V and 7 bases from J, the junction kept 8 bases outside the gene matches. The germline V gene encodes CDR1 MDHEN and CDR2 SYDVKM. CDR3 length equals 15 residues. The CDR3 spells CASSLNRGDNSPLHF. For the CDR3, the DNA is TGTGCCAGCAGTCTGAACAGGGGAGACAATTCACCCCTCCACTTT.

The chain uses TRBV28 and TRBJ2-4, with D possibly being TRBD1 (6 bases). Germline V CDR1 and CDR2: MDHEN, SYDVKM. The length of the CDR3 is 15 residues. The V and J ends lost 1 base and 4 bases respectively, with 11 bases between them. The CDR3 region is CASSLSGVGKNIQYF. CDR3 nucleotide sequence: TGTGCCAGCAGTTTATCAGGGGTCGGTAAAAACATTCAGTACTTC.

In its sample, this clone was seen once. Distinct nucleotide sequences in the sample also encode this CDR3. This chain joins TRBV12-3 or TRBV12-4 and TRBJ1-5; D uncertain. This CDR3 spans 12 amino acids. V lost 3 bases and J 4 bases, leaving 4 bases between the germline ends. The CDR3: CASSFSNQPQHF. As DNA, the CDR3 is TGTGCCAGCAGTTTCTCTAATCAGCCCCAGCATTTT.

The V gene is TRBV12-3 or TRBV12-4, the J gene TRBJ2-5, with 10 nucleotides matching TRBD2. The CDR3 spans 13 residues. Trimming removed 6 bases from V and 4 bases from J; junction bases left unmatched: 2. In DNA form, the CDR3 reads TGTGCCAGCAGAATAGCGGGGGGAGAGACCCAGTACTTC. Translating it yields CASRIAGGETQYF.

This clone was observed once. The rearrangement joins TRBV5-5 to TRBJ2-1, with D perhaps matching TRBD2 (6 bases). CDR3 length: 16 residues. Per germline, CDR1 SGHKS and CDR2 YYEKEE (reference sequence). The germline V and J ends were trimmed by 0 bases and 7 bases, with 17 bases remaining between them. The CDR3 reads CASSLGGSGSYNEQFF. In DNA, the CDR3 is TGTGCCAGCAGCTTGGGGGGTAGCGGAAGTTATAATGAGCAGTTCTTC.

The genes are TRBV7-9 and TRBJ1-1, with 9 bases identical to TRBD1. The CDR3 has 15 amino acids. V shed 5 bases and J 1 base; nucleotides not matched to a gene: 5. Per the germline V gene, CDR1 is SEHNR and CDR2 is FQNEAQ (reference sequence). CDR3 nucleotide sequence: TGTGCCAGCAGCCTAGGGGACAGGGCGAACACTGAAGCTTTCTTT. Translating it yields CASSLGDRANTEAFF.

The J gene is TRBJ2-5, the V gene TRBV20-1; 10 bases match TRBD2. The CDR3 covers 16 residues. Germline lookup yields CDR1 DFQATT and CDR2 SNEGSKA (reference sequence). Germline trimming cut 3 bases from V and 5 bases from J; bases unmatched to any gene: 12. The chain's CDR3 is CSASLAAGGRGETQYF. The CDR3, as DNA: TGCAGTGCTAGTCTAGCAGCGGGAGGGCGTGGCGAGACCCAGTACTTC.

The J gene is TRBJ2-2, the V gene TRBV19, with 8 bases aligning to TRBD1. The CDR3 length is 15 residues. Germline assignment: CDR1 LNHDA and CDR2 SQIVND (reference sequence). J lost 2 bases, V lost 6 bases, and 5 bases had no gene match. The CDR3 loop is CASRAGTGNTGELFF. CDR3 sequence (DNA): TGTGCCAGTAGGGCCGGGACAGGTAACACCGGGGAGCTGTTTTTT.

Points on this clone: This sample also contains other DNA sequences that code for the same CDR3. The chain links TRBV4-1 to TRBJ1-5; 9 bases match TRBD1. Germline trimming cut 2 bases from V and 7 bases from J; bases unmatched to any gene: 0. The CDR3 is 13 residues long. Per germline, CDR1 MGHRA and CDR2 YSYEKL. The CDR3 region has the DNA TGCGCCAGCAGCCAAACAGGGGGCCAGCCCCAGCATTTT. It codes for CASSQTGGQPQHF.

The chain is built from TRBV4-1 and TRBJ2-1; TRBD2 agrees at 7 bases. J was trimmed by 5 bases and V by 1 base; bases with no gene match: 8. The CDR3 consists of 16 residues. Germline V gives CDR1 MGHRA, CDR2 YSYEKL. The CDR3 bases are TGCGCCAGCAGCCAAGGATCCGGAGGGAGGGACAATGAGCAGTTCTTC. It is translated as CASSQGSGGRDNEQFF.

The V and J genes are TRBV6-1 and TRBJ1-5; no clear D gene. Germline V gene sequence: CDR1 MNHNS, CDR2 SASEGT. V gave up 0 bases and J gave up 1 base, with 19 bases separating them. This CDR3 is built from 19 residues. The CDR3 DNA reads TGTGCCAGCAGTGAAGCGGAAATTGGACGGGAGATAAGCAATCAGCCCCAGCATTTT. It translates to CASSEAEIGREISNQPQHF.

This rearrangement joins TRBV5-4 to TRBJ2-6; 7 positions match TRBD1. The CDR3 runs 18 residues. Germline CDR1 and CDR2: SGHNT and YYREEE (reference sequence). Trimming at V came to 2 bases and at J to 0 bases, leaving 8 bases not matched to a gene. CDR3 amino acids: CASSFPTGYSSGANVLTF. The CDR3 nucleotides are TGTGCCAGCAGCTTCCCGACAGGGTATAGCTCTGGGGCCAACGTCCTGACTTTC.

V and J are TRBV3-1 (or the pseudogene TRBV3-2) and TRBJ2-1, with TRBD2 matching over 11 bases. The CDR3 is 19 residues long. Per germline, CDR1 LGHDT and CDR2 YNNKEL (reference sequence). J lost 1 base, V lost 2 bases, and 10 bases had no gene match. CDR3 loop: CASSQKFTSGGLSYNEQFF. CDR3 nucleotide sequence: TGTGCCAGCAGCCAAAAATTTACTAGCGGGGGCCTATCCTACAATGAGCAGTTCTTC.

This clone has a handful of counts. The V gene is TRBV14, the J gene TRBJ1-4; possibly TRBD1 for D (6 bases). CDR3 length: 15 amino acids. The V gene's germline CDR1 is SGHDN and CDR2 FVKESK. V lost 0 bases and J lost 5, with 10 bases in between. The CDR3 nucleotides are TGTGCCAGCAGCCAAGATTGGACAGAAAATGAAAAACTGTTTTTT. Protein: CASSQDWTENEKLFF.

This chain links TRBV15 with TRBJ2-1, with TRBD2 matching over 9 bases. From germline, CDR1 is LNHNV and CDR2 YYDKDF (reference sequence). CDR3 size: 15 residues. The trim removed 5 bases at V and 14 bases at J, leaving 16 bases unmatched. The CDR3 coding sequence is TGTGCCACCAGCGCGCTTAGCGGGAGCTCTACTTTTAAGTTCTTC. Protein sequence: CATSALSGSSTFKFF.

J is TRBJ2-3 and V is TRBV19, with TRBD1 matching over 7 bases. The CDR3 has 16 amino acids. Unmatched junction bases numbered 15, after V lost 5 bases and J lost 7 bases. Germline values: CDR1 LNHDA, CDR2 SQIVND (reference sequence). Written as DNA, the CDR3 is TGTGCCAGTAGTCTGACCCGATATAACAGGGGAAATACGCAGTATTTT. Protein: CASSLTRYNRGNTQYF.

CDR3 coding DNA: TGTGCCAGCAGCCCCGCGAGGGTGGGGTCACCCCTCCACTTT. This encodes CASSPARVGSPLHF. The chain joins TRBV7-2 to TRBJ1-6; D is unclear. The CDR3 is 14 residues long. Trimming removed 5 bases at V and 10 bases at J, with 15 bases between. Germline lookup yields CDR1 SGHTA and CDR2 FQGNSA.

The V and J genes are TRBV3-1 (or the pseudogene TRBV3-2) and TRBJ2-5, with a possible D match to TRBD2 (7 bases). Germline V gene lookup returns CDR1 LGHDT and CDR2 YNNKEL (reference sequence). This CDR3 has 15 residues. V was cut by 2 bases and J by 5 bases, with 15 bases left in between. CDR3: CASSQTLAGAETQYF. Written as DNA, the CDR3 is TGTGCCAGCAGCCAAACTCTCGCGGGGGCGGAGACCCAGTACTTC.

This chain uses TRBV4-1 with TRBJ1-1; D call uncertain. Trimming left V 0 bases short and J 6 bases short, with 11 bases between. The CDR3 extends over 14 amino acids. CDR1 is MGHRA and CDR2 is YSYEKL in the germline V gene. The CDR3 DNA follows: TGCGCCAGCAGCCAAGATCTCGCGTTCCCTGAAGCTTTCTTT. Its protein is CASSQDLAFPEAFF.

V gene TRBV28 combines with J gene TRBJ2-2; no clear D gene. The CDR3 has 13 residues. Germline CDR1 reads MDHEN; CDR2 reads SYDVKM. Between the trimmed V and J ends, which lost 6 bases and 4 bases, there was a span of 9 bases. CDR3 loop: CASSRAGTGELFF. The CDR3 DNA is TGTGCCAGCAGCCGAGCCGGCACCGGGGAGCTGTTTTTT.

This chain connects TRBV10-3 to TRBJ1-3, with D perhaps matching TRBD1 (6 bases). CDR3 length equals 14 residues. CDR1 is ENHRY and CDR2 is SYGVKD in the germline V gene. V was shortened by 7 bases and J by 1 base, with 11 bases between the two germline ends. The CDR3 loop is CAIMAGESGNTIYF. The CDR3 DNA reads TGTGCCATCATGGCAGGGGAGTCTGGAAACACCATATATTTT.

J is TRBJ2-3 and V is TRBV7-9, with 7 bases aligning to TRBD2. After removal of 1 base from V and 0 bases from J, the junction contained 4 bases not matched to a gene. CDR1 is SEHNR, CDR2 FQNEAQ, per germline (reference sequence). The CDR3 covers 16 residues. CDR3 loop: CASSLGASGSTDTQYF. The CDR3 DNA reads as TGTGCCAGCAGCTTAGGTGCTAGCGGAAGCACAGATACGCAGTATTTT.

This clone has a single count. The gene calls are TRBV6-1 and TRBJ1-6; D not resolved. The CDR3 covers 16 residues. Germline assignment: CDR1 MNHNS and CDR2 SASEGT. V was pared by 0 bases and J by 10 bases, with 16 bases between. The CDR3, as DNA: TGTGCCAGCAGTGAAGCTTGGGAGGGTCTTAACTCACCCCTCCACTTT. This translates into CASSEAWEGLNSPLHF.

This chain links TRBV6-5 with TRBJ1-3; 7 nucleotides match TRBD1. The CDR3 covers 16 residues. V shed 2 bases and J 7 bases; nucleotides not matched to a gene: 11. Germline CDR1 and CDR2: MNHEY and SVGAGI. The DNA of the CDR3 is TGTGCCAGCAGTTACGAAGGGGACAAGGGGGCGAACACCATATATTTT. It specifies CASSYEGDKGANTIYF.

This sequence joins TRBV7-8 and TRBJ2-2, with 14 bases that match TRBD2. The CDR3 consists of 16 residues. In germline, CDR1 is SGHVS, CDR2 FQNEAQ. V trimming: 6 bases; J trimming: 6 bases; junction bases outside the gene matches: 6. DNA for the CDR3: TGTGCCAGCAGTCGGACTAGCGGGAGGATCCCCGGGGAGCTGTTTTTT. Its protein is CASSRTSGRIPGELFF.

The chain combines TRBV27 with TRBJ1-2; 8 positions match TRBD1. The CDR3 length is 15 residues. V lost 8 bases, J lost 5 bases, and 13 bases stayed unmatched. Germline CDR1 MNHEY, CDR2 SMNVEV (reference sequence). The CDR3 sequence: CASGAGGGGIYGYTF. CDR3 in DNA: TGTGCCAGCGGCGCAGGGGGCGGGGGTATTTATGGCTACACCTTC.

This chain connects TRBV11-3 to TRBJ2-7; TRBD1 aligns across 12 bases. This CDR3 comprises 14 residues. V gave up 4 bases and J gave up 5 bases; unmatched junction bases: 3. Germline V gene lookup returns CDR1 SGHNT and CDR2 YENEEA. The CDR3 DNA reads TGTGCCAGCAGCTCGGGACAGGGGGCTGACGAGCAGTACTTC. Amino acids: CASSSGQGADEQYF.

This clone was detected once. The J gene is TRBJ2-7, the V gene TRBV24-1; TRBD2 aligns across 12 bases. Trimming at V came to 12 bases and at J to 5 bases, leaving 10 bases not matched to a gene. This CDR3 has 14 amino acids. Germline assignment: CDR1 KGHDR and CDR2 SFDVKD. Here the CDR3 reads CAGKTSGSSNEQYF. DNA of the CDR3: TGTGCCGGCAAGACTAGCGGGAGTTCCAACGAGCAGTACTTC.

This chain connects TRBV7-7 to TRBJ2-5; 7 nucleotides agree with TRBD2. From germline, CDR1 is SSHAT and CDR2 FNYEAQ (reference sequence). The V and J ends lost 6 bases and 1 base, in that order; junction bases with no gene match: 11. The CDR3 extends over 16 amino acids. The DNA for the CDR3 is TGTGCCAGCAGAAAAGAGGCGGGAGCTGGCCAAGAGACCCAGTACTTC. Amino acid sequence: CASRKEAGAGQETQYF.